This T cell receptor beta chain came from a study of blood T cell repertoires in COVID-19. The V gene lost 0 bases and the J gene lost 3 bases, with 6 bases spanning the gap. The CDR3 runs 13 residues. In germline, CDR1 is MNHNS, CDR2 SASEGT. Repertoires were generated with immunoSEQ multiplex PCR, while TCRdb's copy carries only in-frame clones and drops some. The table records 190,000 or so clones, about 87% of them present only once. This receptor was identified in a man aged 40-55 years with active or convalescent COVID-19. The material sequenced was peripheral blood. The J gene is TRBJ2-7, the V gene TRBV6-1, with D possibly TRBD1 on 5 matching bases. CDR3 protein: CASSEADSYEQYF. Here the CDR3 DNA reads TGTGCCAGCAGTGAAGCAGACAGCTACGAGCAGTACTTC.